Shown below are 10 T cell receptor beta chains from a single sample sequenced in a study of cytomegalovirus exposure and HLA in healthy donors. Use of 60 Vbeta and 13 Jbeta primers characterized the PCR. Libraries were prepared by immunoSEQ multiplex PCR; TCRdb keeps only in-frame clonotypes and omits some of them. The table records about 170,000 clones, more than 75% of them present only once. Sequences were obtained from PBMCs. The source is a girl aged 2 to 10 in good health and CMV-seropositive.

The rearrangement uses TRBV9 and TRBJ1-1; TRBD1 is a possible D gene (5 bases). The CDR3 spans 17 residues. V was clipped by 4 bases and J by 4 bases, with 23 bases between them. The germline gives CDR1 SGDLS, CDR2 YYNGEE. The DNA for the CDR3 is TGTGCCAGCAGCCCCAGCGGGAGAAAAGCGGGGCCCACTGAAGCTTTCTTT. Amino acid sequence: CASSPSGRKAGPTEAFF.

V is TRBV29-1 and J is TRBJ1-2; weak D call: TRBD1 (6 bases). Germline assignment: CDR1 SQVTM and CDR2 ANQGSEA. V was cut by 4 bases and J by 3 bases, with 9 bases left in between. The CDR3 totals 12 residues. The CDR3, as DNA: TGCAGCGTTGTCAGGGGTGACTATGGCTACACCTTC. Protein sequence: CSVVRGDYGYTF.

The chain employs TRBV6-1 and TRBJ2-3; tentatively, D is TRBD1 (6 bases). The germline V gene encodes CDR1 MNHNS and CDR2 SASEGT. Trimming pared 3 bases from V and 0 bases from J, leaving 13 bases between. This CDR3 has 16 amino acids. In nucleotides, the CDR3 is TGTGCCAGCAGTGATATACAGGGTTGGAGCACAGATACGCAGTATTTT. Translated: CASSDIQGWSTDTQYF.

The J gene is TRBJ1-5, the V gene TRBV2; D is ambiguous. The V end lost 1 base, the J end lost 5 bases, and 15 bases lay between the germline ends. Per germline, CDR1 SNHLY and CDR2 FYNNEI. The CDR3 is 16 residues long. CDR3 region: CASSEGRTENDQPQHF. DNA for the CDR3: TGTGCCAGCAGTGAAGGGAGAACCGAGAATGATCAGCCCCAGCATTTT.

This clone was found once. V is TRBV30 and J is TRBJ1-3; D possibly corresponds to TRBD1 (6 bases). The CDR3 totals 12 residues. The germline V gene has CDR1 GTSNPN and CDR2 SVGIG (reference sequence). Trimming left V 1 base short and J 8 bases short, with 9 bases between. The CDR3 coding sequence is TGTGCCTGGAGTGAGGGGGGGGACACCATATATTTT. This gives the protein CAWSEGGDTIYF.

This clone was seen a handful of times. The J gene is TRBJ2-5, the V gene TRBV6-5; 8 bases fit TRBD2. Germline V gives CDR1 MNHEY, CDR2 SVGAGI. This CDR3 region has 15 residues. J was trimmed by 4 bases and V by 0 bases; bases with no gene match: 4. The CDR3 sequence: CASSYSITSGETQYF. CDR3 nucleotides: TGTGCCAGCAGTTACTCGATAACTAGCGGAGAGACCCAGTACTTC.

V and J are TRBV4-1 and TRBJ2-1; 8 bases align to TRBD2. Losses at the gene ends were 0 bases for V and 0 bases for J; bases not matched to a gene: 7. CDR3 length: 18 residues. Germline lookup yields CDR1 MGHRA and CDR2 YSYEKL. The CDR3 DNA sequence: TGCGCCAGCAGCCAAGACGGGTCGGGAGGGAGCTCCTACAATGAGCAGTTCTTC. Translating gives CASSQDGSGGSSYNEQFF.

The J gene is TRBJ1-3, the V gene TRBV30; D is undetermined. CDR1 GTSNPN and CDR2 SVGIG come from the germline V gene (reference sequence). The CDR3 is made up of 11 amino acids. Trimming shortened V by 6 bases and J by 3 bases, and 6 bases separated the two germline ends. The CDR3 sequence: CACRYGNTIYF. The CDR3 DNA sequence: TGTGCCTGCCGCTATGGAAACACCATATATTTT.

CDR3 sequence: CAWSVRLNEQFF. The CDR3 DNA reads TGTGCCTGGAGTGTACGGTTGAATGAGCAGTTCTTC. V gene TRBV30 combines with J gene TRBJ2-1; D gene ambiguous. V was trimmed by 0 bases and J by 7 bases, leaving 7 bases between them. The CDR3 is 12 residues long. Germline V lookup: CDR1 GTSNPN, CDR2 SVGIG (reference sequence).

This clone has a handful of counts. This chain uses TRBV7-9 with TRBJ1-2; D remains ambiguous. The V end lost 6 bases, the J end lost 5 bases, and 19 bases lay between the germline ends. The germline V gene encodes CDR1 SEHNR and CDR2 FQNEAQ (reference sequence). This CDR3 region has 15 residues. The CDR3 sequence: CASSFRTSKRYGYTF. In DNA, the CDR3 is TGTGCCAGCAGTTTCCGGACTTCGAAGCGGTATGGCTACACCTTC.